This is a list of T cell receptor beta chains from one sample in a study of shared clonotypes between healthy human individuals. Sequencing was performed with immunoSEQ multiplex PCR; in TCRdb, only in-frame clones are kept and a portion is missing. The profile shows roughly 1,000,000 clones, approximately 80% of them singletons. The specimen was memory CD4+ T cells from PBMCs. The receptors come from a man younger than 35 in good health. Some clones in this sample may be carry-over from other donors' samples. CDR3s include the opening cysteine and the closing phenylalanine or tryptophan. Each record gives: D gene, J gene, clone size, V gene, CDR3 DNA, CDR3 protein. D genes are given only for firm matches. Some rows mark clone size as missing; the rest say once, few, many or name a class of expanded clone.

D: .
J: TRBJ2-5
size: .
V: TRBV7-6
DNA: TGTGCCAGCAGGAGACCGGGGGAGACCCAGTACTTC
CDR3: CASRRPGETQYF

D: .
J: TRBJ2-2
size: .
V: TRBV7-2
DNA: TGTGCCAGCAGTTCCCAAATTGCGAACACCGGGGAGCTGTTTTTT
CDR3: CASSSQIANTGELFF

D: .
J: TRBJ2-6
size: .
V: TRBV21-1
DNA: TGTGCCAGCAGCAAAGCATTAAACCGCATCACTAGCGAGAGCTCTGGGGCCAACGTCCTGACTTTC
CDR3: CASSKALNRITSESSGANVLTF

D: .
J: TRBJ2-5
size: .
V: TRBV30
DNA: TGTGCCTGGAAGCGATTGGGCCGGCCGCAAGAGACCCAGTACTTC
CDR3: CAWKRLGRPQETQYF

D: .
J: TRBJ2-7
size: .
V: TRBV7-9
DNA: TGTGCCAGCAGCTTAGGGCCCGACGAGCAGTACTTC
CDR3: CASSLGPDEQYF

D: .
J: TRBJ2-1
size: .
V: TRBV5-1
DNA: TGCGCCAGCAGCTTGGGTGAATCCTACAATGAGCAGTTCTTC
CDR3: CASSLGESYNEQFF

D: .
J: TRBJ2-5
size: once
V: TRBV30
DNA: TGTGCCTGGAAGCCTGTCGTGAAGACCCAGTACTTC
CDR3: CAWKPVVKTQYF

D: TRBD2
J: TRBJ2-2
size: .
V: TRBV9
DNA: TGTGCCAGCAGCGTAGATGGGGCGGGAGCGAACACCGGGGAGCTGTTTTTT
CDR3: CASSVDGAGANTGELFF

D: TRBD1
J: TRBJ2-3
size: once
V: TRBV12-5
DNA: TGTGCTAGTGGTTTGGAGCAGACTTGGGACAGGGGTGGCACAGATACGCAGTATTTT
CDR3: CASGLEQTWDRGGTDTQYF

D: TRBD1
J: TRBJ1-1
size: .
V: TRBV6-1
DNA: TGTGCCAGCAGTGAACGGACAGGGCGGAACACTGAAGCTTTCTTT
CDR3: CASSERTGRNTEAFF

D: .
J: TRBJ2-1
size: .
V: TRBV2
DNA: TGTGCCAGCAGTGAAAGCAGGGGCTATGAGCAGTTCTTC
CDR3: CASSESRGYEQFF

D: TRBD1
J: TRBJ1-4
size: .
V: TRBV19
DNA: TGTGCCAGTAGCACAGGGGGCTGGGGTGAAAAACTGTTTTTT
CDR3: CASSTGGWGEKLFF

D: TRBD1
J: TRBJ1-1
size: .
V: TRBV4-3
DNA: TGCGCCAGCAGCCAAGCCGGACAGGGGTCCACTGAAGCTTTCTTT
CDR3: CASSQAGQGSTEAFF

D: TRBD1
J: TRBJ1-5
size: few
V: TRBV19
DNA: TGTGCCAGTAGCCCGGGACAGGGAAATCAGCCCCAGCATTTT
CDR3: CASSPGQGNQPQHF

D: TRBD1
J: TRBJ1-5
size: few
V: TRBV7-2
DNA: TGTGCCAGCAGCGTCAGCAGGGGGCGTCAGCCCCAGCATTTT
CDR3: CASSVSRGRQPQHF

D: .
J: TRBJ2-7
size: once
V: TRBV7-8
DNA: TGTGCCAGCAGCTTCACAGGGCCCTACGAGCAGTACTTC
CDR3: CASSFTGPYEQYF

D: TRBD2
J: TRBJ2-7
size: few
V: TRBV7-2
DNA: TGTGCCAGCAGCCGCCCAGCGGGAGGGCCGAACGAGCAGTACTTC
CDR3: CASSRPAGGPNEQYF

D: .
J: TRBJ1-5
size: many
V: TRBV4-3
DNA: TGCGCCAGCAGCCAAGAAAGGAGTCAGCCCCAGCATTTT
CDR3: CASSQERSQPQHF

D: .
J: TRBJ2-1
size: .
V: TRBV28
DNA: TGTGCCAGCACCGCGAGGGGGTGGGGGGACAATGAGCAGTTCTTC
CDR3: CASTARGWGDNEQFF

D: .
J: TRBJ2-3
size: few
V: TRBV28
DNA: TGTGCCAGCGGACAACTCGTACACACAGATACGCAGTATTTT
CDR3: CASGQLVHTDTQYF

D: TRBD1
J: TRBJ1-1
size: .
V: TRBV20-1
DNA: TGCAGTGCTAGTGACAGGGGGACGGCTTTCTTT
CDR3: CSASDRGTAFF

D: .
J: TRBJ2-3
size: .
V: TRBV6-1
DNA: TGTGCCAGCAGTGAATTTAGGTGGGGGGATACGCAGTATTTT
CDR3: CASSEFRWGDTQYF

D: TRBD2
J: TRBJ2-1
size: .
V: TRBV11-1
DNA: TGTGCCAGCAGCTTTCTAGCGGGAGGAATCTCCTACAATGAGCAGTTCTTC
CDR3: CASSFLAGGISYNEQFF

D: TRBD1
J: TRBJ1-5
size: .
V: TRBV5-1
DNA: TGCGCCAGCAGCTTGGCGGGACAGTTCAATCAGCCCCAGCATTTT
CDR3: CASSLAGQFNQPQHF

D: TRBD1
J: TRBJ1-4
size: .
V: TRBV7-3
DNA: TGTGCCAGCAGCCCCACCGGGACAGGGGGGGAAAAACTGTTTTTT
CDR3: CASSPTGTGGEKLFF

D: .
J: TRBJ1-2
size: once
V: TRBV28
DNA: TGTGCCAGCAGCGGAGACAGGCATGGCTACACCTTC
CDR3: CASSGDRHGYTF

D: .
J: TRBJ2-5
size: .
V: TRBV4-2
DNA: TGTGCCAGCAGCCAAGATGTAGAAGAGACCCAGTACTTC
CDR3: CASSQDVEETQYF

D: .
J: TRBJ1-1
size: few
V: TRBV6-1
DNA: TGTGCCAGCAGTGTACGGGTGGGGAACACTGAAGCTTTCTTT
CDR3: CASSVRVGNTEAFF

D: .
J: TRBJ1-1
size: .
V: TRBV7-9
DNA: TGTGCCAGCAGCTTACAAGGGGCAGGGGAAGCTTTCTTT
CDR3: CASSLQGAGEAFF

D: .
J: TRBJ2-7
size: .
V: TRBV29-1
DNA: TGCAGCGATTGTCGGGGGCATTCACTCCACGAGCAGTACTTC
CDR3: CSDCRGHSLHEQYF

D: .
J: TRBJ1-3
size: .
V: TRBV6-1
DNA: TGTGCCAGCAGAAGGACAGACGGAAACACCATATATTTT
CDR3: CASRRTDGNTIYF

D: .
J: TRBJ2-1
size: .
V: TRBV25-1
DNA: TGTGCCAGCAGTGCACAAACAGGGATATCCTACAATGAGCAGTTCTTC
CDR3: CASSAQTGISYNEQFF

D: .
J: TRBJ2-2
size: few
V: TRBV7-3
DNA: TGTGCCAGCAGCTCGGCAACAACCGGGGAGCTGTTTTTT
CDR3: CASSSATTGELFF

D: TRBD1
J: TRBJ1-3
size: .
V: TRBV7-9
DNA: TGTGCCAGCACCCGGACAGGAGAGGACACCATATATTTT
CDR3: CASTRTGEDTIYF

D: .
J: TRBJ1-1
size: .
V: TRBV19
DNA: TGTGCCAGTAGTATTCTCCGGGGATTCACTGAAGCTTTCTTT
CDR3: CASSILRGFTEAFF

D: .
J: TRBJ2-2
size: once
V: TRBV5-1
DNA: TGCGCCAGCAGCCCGGACGGCTTAAACACCGGGGAGCTGTTTTTT
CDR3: CASSPDGLNTGELFF

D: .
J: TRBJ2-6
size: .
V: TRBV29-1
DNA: TGCAGCGTTGACCATCGGACTGCGTCTGGGGCCAACGTCCTGACTTTC
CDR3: CSVDHRTASGANVLTF

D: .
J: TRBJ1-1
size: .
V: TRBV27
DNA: TGTGCCAGCACTAAAATAGGGGGATGGTTGGCTTTCTTT
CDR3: CASTKIGGWLAFF

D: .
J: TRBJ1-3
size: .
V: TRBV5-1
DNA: TGCGCCAGCAGCGGAGCTTCTTCTGGAAACACCATATATTTT
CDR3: CASSGASSGNTIYF

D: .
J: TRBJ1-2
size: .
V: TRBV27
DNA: TGTGCCAGCAGTTTATGGGGCAGGGCAGGTGGCTACACCTTC
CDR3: CASSLWGRAGGYTF

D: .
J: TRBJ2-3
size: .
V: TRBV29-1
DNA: TGCAGCGTATACCGTAGTCCAGATACGCAGTATTTT
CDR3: CSVYRSPDTQYF

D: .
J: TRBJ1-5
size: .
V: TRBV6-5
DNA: TGTGCCAGCAGTTACTCCTGGGGTGATCAGCCCCAGCATTTT
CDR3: CASSYSWGDQPQHF

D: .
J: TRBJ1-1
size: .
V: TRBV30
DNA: TGTGCCTGGAGTGCCGGGCAGGTAGGATCGACTTTCTTT
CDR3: CAWSAGQVGSTFF

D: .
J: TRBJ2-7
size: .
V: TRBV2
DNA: TGTGCCAGCAGTGATCCGGGACTTCGAGACGAGCAGTACTTC
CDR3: CASSDPGLRDEQYF

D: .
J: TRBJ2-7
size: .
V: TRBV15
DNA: TGTGCCACCAGCAGAGATAGGAGCTACGAGCAGTACTTC
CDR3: CATSRDRSYEQYF

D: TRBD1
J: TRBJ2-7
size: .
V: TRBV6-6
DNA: TGTGCCAGCAGACCTACAGGGGGCGGTTCCTACGAGCAGTACTTC
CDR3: CASRPTGGGSYEQYF

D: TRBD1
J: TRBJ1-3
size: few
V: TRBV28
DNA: TGTGCCAGCAGTTTATTGGGACAGGGGGTTGGAAACACCATATATTTT
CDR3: CASSLLGQGVGNTIYF

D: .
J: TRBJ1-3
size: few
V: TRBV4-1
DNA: TGCGCCAGCAGCCAAGAACTAGCCGGAAACACCATATATTTT
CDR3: CASSQELAGNTIYF

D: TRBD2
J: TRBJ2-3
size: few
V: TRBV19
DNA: TGTGCCAGTCGCCAGGCGGGAGGGCCGTTAGATACGCAGTATTTT
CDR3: CASRQAGGPLDTQYF

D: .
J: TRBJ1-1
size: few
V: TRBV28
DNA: TGTGCCAGCAGTCCGCTTGGTCTGAACACTGAAGCTTTCTTT
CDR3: CASSPLGLNTEAFF

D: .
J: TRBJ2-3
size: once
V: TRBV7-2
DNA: TGTGCCAGCAGCGCGGGACCGACAGATACGCAGTATTTT
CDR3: CASSAGPTDTQYF

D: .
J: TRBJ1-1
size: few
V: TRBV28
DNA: TGTGCCAGCAGTTTGCTTGACACTGAAGCTTTCTTT
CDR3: CASSLLDTEAFF

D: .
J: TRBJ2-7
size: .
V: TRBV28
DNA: TGTGCCAGCAGTTTATGGGGTTCCCATGATGGGCAGTACTTC
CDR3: CASSLWGSHDGQYF

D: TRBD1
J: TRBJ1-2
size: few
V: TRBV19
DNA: TGTGCCAGCCATGGGGACAGGGGTGACTACACCTTC
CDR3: CASHGDRGDYTF

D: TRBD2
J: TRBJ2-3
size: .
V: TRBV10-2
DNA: TGCGCCAGCAGTGATTCCGGTACTGGGGGGAGGGCGGATACGCAGTATTTT
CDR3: CASSDSGTGGRADTQYF

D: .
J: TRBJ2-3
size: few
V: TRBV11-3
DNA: TGTGCCAGCAGCGACCGGGCCCGAACAAGCACAGATACGCAGTATTTT
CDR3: CASSDRARTSTDTQYF

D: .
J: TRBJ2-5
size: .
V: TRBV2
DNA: TGTGCCAGCACCCTTCAGGGCCTCCAAGAGACCCAGTACTTC
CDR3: CASTLQGLQETQYF

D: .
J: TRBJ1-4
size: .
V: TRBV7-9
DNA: TGTGCCAGCAGCTTGGAAGGGGGTCGTCTTAATGAAAAACTGTTTTTT
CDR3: CASSLEGGRLNEKLFF

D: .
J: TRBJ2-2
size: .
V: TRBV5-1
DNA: TGCGCCAGCAGCTTGGGGAGGGAAACCGGGGAGCTGTTTTTT
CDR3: CASSLGRETGELFF

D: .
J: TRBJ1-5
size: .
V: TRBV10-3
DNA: TGTGCCATCTGGGAGGGAAGCAATCAGCCCCAGCATTTT
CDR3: CAIWEGSNQPQHF